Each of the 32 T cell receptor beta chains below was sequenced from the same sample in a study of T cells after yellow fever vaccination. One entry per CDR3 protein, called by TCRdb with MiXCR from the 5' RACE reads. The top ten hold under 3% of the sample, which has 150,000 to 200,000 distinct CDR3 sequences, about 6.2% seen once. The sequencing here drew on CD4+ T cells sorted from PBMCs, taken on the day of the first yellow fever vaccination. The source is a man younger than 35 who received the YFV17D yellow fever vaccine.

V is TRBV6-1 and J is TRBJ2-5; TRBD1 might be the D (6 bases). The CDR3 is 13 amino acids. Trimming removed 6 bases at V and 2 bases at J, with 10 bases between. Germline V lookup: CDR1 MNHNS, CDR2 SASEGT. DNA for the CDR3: TGTGCCAGCAGACAAACAGGGCAAGAGACCCAGTACTTC. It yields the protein CASRQTGQETQYF.

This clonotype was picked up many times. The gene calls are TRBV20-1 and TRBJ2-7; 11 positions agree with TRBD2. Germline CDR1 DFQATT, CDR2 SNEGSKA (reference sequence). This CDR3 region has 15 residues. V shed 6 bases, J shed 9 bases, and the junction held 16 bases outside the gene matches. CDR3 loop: CSASSGGASVRGQYF. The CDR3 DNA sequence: TGCAGTGCCAGTAGCGGGGGGGCCTCGGTGCGTGGGCAGTACTTC.

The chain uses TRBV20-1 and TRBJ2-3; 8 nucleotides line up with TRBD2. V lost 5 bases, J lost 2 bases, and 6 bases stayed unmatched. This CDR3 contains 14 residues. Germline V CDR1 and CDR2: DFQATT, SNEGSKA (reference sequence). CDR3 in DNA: TGCAGTGCTTTTAGCGGGGCCTACACAGATACGCAGTATTTT. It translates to CSAFSGAYTDTQYF.

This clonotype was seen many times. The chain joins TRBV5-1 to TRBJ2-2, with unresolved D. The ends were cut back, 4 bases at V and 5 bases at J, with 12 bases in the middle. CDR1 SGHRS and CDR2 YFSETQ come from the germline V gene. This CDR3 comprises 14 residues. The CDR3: CASSHSDGTGELFF. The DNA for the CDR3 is TGCGCCAGCAGCCATTCGGACGGGACCGGGGAGCTGTTTTTT.

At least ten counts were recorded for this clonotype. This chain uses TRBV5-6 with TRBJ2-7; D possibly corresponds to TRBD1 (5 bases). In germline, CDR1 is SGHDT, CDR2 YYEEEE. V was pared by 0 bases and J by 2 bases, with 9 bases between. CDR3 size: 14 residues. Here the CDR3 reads CASSLGPGTYEQYV. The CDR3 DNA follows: TGTGCCAGCAGCTTGGGGCCAGGGACCTACGAGCAGTACGTC.

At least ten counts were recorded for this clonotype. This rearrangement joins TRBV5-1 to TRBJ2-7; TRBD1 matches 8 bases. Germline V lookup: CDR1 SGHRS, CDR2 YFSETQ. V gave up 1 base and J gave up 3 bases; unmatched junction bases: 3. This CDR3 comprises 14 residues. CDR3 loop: CASSLQGAFYEQYF. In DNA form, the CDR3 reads TGCGCCAGCAGCTTGCAGGGGGCGTTCTACGAGCAGTACTTC.

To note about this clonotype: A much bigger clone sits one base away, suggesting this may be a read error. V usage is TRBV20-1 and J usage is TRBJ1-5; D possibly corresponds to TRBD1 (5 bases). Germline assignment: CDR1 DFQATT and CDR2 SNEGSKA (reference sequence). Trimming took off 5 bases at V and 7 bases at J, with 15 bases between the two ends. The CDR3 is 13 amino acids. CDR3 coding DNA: TGCAGTGCTTCACAGGTTCCGGGCCAGCCCCAGCATTTT. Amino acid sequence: CSASQVPGQPQHF.

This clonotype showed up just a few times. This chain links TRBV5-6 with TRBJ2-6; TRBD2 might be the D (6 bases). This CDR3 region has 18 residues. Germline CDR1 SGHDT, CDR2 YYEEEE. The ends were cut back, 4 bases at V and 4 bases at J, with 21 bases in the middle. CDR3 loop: CASSQWVLASSGANVLTF. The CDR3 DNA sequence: TGTGCCAGCAGCCAGTGGGTTCTAGCGTCGTCAGGGGCCAACGTCCTGACTTTC.

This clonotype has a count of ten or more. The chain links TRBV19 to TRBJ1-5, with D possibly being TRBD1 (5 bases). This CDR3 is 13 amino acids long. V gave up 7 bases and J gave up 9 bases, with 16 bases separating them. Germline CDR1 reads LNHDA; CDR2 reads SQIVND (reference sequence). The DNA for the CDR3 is TGTGCCAGTACCATGGCGGGGGTCCGGCCCCAGCATTTT. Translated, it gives CASTMAGVRPQHF.

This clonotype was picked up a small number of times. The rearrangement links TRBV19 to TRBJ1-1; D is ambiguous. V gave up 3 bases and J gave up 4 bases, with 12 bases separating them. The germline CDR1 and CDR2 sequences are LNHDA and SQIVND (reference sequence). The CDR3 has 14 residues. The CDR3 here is CASSMTWLVTEAFF. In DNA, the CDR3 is TGTGCCAGTAGTATGACGTGGTTGGTCACTGAAGCTTTCTTT. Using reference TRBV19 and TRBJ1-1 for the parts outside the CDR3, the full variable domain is DGGITQSPKYLFRKEGQNVTLSCEQNLNHDAMYWYRQDPGQGLRLIYYSQIVNDFQKGDIAEGYSVSREKKESFPLTVTSAQKNPTAFYLCASSMTWLVTEAFFGQGTRLTVV.

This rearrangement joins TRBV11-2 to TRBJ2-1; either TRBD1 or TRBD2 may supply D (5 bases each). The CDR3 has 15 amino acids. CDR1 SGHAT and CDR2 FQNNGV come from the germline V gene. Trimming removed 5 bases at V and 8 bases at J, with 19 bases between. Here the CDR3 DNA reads TGTGCCAGCAGCAACCTCATCGCAGGGACGGATGAGCAGTTCTTC. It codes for CASSNLIAGTDEQFF.

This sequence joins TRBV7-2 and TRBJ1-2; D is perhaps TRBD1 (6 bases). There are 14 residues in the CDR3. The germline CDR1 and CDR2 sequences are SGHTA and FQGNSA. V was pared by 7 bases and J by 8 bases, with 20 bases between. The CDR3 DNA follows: TGTGCCAGCACTATAAGGGGGGGTGGTGAAGGCTACACCTTC. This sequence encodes CASTIRGGGEGYTF. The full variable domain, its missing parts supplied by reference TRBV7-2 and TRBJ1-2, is GAGVSQSPSNKVTEKGKDVELRCDPISGHTALYWYRQSLGQGLEFLIYFQGNSAPDKSGLPSDRFSAERTGGSVSTLTIQRTQQEDSAVYLCASTIRGGGEGYTFGSGTRLTVV.

CDR3 DNA: TGCGCCAGCAGCTTGCAACAGTCACCAGATACGCAGTATTTT. It yields the protein CASSLQQSPDTQYF. The V call is TRBV5-1, the J call TRBJ2-3, with D unresolved. The germline V and J ends were trimmed by 1 base and 4 bases, with 10 bases remaining between them. The CDR3 contains 14 residues. Germline lookup yields CDR1 SGHRS and CDR2 YFSETQ.

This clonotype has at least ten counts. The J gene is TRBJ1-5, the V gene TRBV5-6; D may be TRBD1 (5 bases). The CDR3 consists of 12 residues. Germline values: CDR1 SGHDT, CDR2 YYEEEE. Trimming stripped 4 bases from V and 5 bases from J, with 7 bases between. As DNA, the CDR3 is TGTGCCAGCAGCAGAGGGGATCAGCCCCAGCATTTT. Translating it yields CASSRGDQPQHF.

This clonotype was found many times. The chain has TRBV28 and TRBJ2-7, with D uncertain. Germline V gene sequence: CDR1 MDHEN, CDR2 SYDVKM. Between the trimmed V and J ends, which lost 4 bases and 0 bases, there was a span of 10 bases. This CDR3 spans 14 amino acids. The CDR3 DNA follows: TGTGCCAGCAGTTCCCCCAGCACCTCCTACGAGCAGTACGTC. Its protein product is CASSSPSTSYEQYV.

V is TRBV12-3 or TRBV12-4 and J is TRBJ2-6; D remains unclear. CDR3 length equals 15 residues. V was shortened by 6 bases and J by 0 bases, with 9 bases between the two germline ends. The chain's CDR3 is CASSPPYSGANVLTF. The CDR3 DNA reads TGTGCCAGCAGCCCACCGTACTCTGGGGCCAACGTCCTGACTTTC.

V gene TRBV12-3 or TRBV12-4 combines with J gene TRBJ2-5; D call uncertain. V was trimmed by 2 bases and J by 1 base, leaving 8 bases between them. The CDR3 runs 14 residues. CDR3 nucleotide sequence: TGTGCCAGCAGTTTAAGGCGGATCCAAGAGACCCAGTACTTC. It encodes CASSLRRIQETQYF.

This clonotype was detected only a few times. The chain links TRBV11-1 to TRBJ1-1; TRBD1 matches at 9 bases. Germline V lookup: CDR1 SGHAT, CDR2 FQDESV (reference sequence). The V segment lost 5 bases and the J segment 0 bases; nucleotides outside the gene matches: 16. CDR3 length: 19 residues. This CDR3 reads CASSRRRIGTGLVNTEAFF. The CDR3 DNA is TGTGCCAGCAGCCGGAGGCGTATCGGGACAGGGCTTGTGAACACTGAAGCTTTCTTT.

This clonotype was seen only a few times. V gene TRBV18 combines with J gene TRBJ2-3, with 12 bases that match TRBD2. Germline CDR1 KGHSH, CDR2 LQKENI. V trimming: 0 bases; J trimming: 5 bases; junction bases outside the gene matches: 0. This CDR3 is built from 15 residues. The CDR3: CASSPPGLAGDTQYF. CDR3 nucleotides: TGTGCCAGCTCACCACCGGGACTAGCGGGAGATACGCAGTATTTT.

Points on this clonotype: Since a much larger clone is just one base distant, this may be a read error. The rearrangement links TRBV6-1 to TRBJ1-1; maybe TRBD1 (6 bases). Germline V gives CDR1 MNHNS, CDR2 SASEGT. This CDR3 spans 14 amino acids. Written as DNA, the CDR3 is TGTGCCAGCAGTGAAGGGGGGCCGAACGCTGAAGCTTTCTTT. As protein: CASSEGGPNAEAFF.

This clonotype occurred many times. The CDR3 loop is CASSQDLASGQETQYF. In DNA, the CDR3 is TGCGCCAGCAGCCAAGATCTGGCTAGCGGACAAGAGACCCAGTACTTC. The chain recombines TRBV4-3 with TRBJ2-5; TRBD2 aligns across 7 bases. Germline CDR1 LGHNA, CDR2 YSLEER. The length of the CDR3 is 16 residues. The V segment lost 0 bases and the J segment 2 bases; nucleotides outside the gene matches: 6.

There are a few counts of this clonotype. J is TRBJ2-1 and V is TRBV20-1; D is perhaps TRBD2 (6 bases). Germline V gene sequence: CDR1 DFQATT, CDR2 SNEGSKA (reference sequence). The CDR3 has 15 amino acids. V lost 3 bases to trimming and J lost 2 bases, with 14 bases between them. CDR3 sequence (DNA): TGCAGTGCTAGTAGGGCGGGGCGGGCCTACAATGAGCAGTTCTTC. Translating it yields CSASRAGRAYNEQFF.

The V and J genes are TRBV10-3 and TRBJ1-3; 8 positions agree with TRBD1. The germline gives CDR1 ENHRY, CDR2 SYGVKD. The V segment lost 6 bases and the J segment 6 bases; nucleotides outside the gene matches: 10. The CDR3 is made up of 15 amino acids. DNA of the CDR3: TGTGCCATCAGCCCCGGACAGGGCAAAGTAAACACCATATATTTT. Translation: CAISPGQGKVNTIYF.

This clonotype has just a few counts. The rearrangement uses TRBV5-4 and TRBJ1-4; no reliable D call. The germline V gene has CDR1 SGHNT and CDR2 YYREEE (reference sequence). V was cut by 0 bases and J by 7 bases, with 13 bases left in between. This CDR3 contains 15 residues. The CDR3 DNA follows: TGTGCCAGCAGCTTGGACGCACGGACGGGTGAAAAACTGTTTTTT. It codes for CASSLDARTGEKLFF.

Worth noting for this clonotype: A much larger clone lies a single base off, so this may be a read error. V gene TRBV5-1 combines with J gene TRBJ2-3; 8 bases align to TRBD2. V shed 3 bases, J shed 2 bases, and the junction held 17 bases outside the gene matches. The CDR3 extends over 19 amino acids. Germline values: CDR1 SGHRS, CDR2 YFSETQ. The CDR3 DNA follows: TGCGCCAGCAGCTCGTGGGCCGGGGGGGCCGATCGGAACACAGATACGCAGTATTTT. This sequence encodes CASSSWAGGADRNTDTQYF.

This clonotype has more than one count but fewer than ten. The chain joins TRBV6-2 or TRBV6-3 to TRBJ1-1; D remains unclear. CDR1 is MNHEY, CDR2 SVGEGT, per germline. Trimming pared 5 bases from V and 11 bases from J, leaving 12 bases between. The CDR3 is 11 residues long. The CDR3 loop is CASSQRSSAFF. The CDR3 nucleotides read TGTGCCAGCAGTCAGCGTAGTTCGGCTTTCTTT.

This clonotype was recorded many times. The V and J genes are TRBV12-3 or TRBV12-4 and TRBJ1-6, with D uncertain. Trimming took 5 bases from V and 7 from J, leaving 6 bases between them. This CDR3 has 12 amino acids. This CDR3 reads CASSPRNSPLHF. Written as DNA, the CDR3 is TGTGCCAGCAGTCCGAGGAATTCACCCCTCCACTTT.

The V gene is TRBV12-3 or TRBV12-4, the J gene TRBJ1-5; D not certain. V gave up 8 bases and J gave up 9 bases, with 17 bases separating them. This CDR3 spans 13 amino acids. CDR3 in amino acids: CASGRTTKSPQHF. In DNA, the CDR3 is TGTGCCAGCGGCCGTACTACTAAGTCGCCCCAGCATTTT.

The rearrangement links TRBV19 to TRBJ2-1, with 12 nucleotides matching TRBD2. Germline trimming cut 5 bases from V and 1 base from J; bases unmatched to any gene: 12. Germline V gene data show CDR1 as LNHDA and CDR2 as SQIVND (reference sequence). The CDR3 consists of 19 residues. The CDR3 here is CASSPARLAGVRSYNEQFF. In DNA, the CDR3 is TGTGCCAGTAGTCCTGCCCGACTAGCGGGGGTGAGGTCCTACAATGAGCAGTTCTTC.

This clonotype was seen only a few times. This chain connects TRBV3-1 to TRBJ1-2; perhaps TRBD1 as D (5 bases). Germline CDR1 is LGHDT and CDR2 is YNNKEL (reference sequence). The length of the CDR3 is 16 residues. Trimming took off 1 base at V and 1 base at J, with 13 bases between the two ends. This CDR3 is CASSQAPGGVNYGYTF. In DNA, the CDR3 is TGTGCCAGCAGCCAAGCGCCCGGGGGAGTTAACTATGGCTACACCTTC.

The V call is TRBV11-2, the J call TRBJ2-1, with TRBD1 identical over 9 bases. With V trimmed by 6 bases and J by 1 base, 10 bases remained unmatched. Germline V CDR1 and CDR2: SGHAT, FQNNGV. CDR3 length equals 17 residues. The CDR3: CASSLAPGQGSYNEQFF. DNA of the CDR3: TGTGCCAGCAGTCTCGCCCCGGGACAGGGATCCTACAATGAGCAGTTCTTC.

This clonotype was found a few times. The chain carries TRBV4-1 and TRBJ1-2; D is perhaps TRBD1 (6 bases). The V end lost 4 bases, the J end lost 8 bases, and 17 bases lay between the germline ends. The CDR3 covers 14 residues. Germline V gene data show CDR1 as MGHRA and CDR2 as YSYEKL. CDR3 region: CASSPQRARGGYTF. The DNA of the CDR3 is TGCGCCAGCAGCCCCCAACGGGCCAGGGGCGGCTACACCTTC.